The source of this T cell receptor (beta chain) is a study of cytomegalovirus exposure and HLA in healthy donors. Study at large: Genotyping showed 75% to 90% of roughly 400 donors falling in the Caucasian-associated ancestry cluster.

PCR amplification relied on 60 Vbeta primers (plus 13 Jbeta primers). Some clones are missing from TCRdb's copy, which holds only in-frame ones; the method was immunoSEQ multiplex PCR. The repertoire includes around 170,000 clones, 80% to 85% of them detected once, and approximately 6.3% sits in the top ten. CDR1 SGDLS and CDR2 YYNGEE come from the germline V gene. The CDR3 loop spans 15 amino acids. Sequencing input: PBMCs. The TCR sequence derives from a man between 35 and 55 years old in good health and CMV-seropositive. The chain joins TRBV9 to TRBJ2-5, with D possibly TRBD2 on 6 matching bases. The last part of the DNA fits TRBJ2-7 better; the J call may be wrong. The CDR3 nucleotides read TGTGCCAGCAGCGGCCGGGACTCAACCCTCTACGAGCAGTACTTC. Protein sequence: CASSGRDSTLYEQYF.